These T cell receptor beta chains were read from a single sample in a study of post-analysis software for immune sequencing data. One entry per CDR3 protein results from TCRdb running MiXCR on the PCR reads. The data hold about 460,000 distinct CDR3 sequences, with 45% observed a single time. Input material: blood. Every receptor here comes from a girl aged 10 to 17 with multiple sclerosis. Both conserved end residues are part of each CDR3. Each record gives: J gene, V gene, clone size, CDR3 length, D gene, CDR3 protein, CDR3 DNA. A D gene is named only where the DNA matches it firmly. Only part of the rows carry a size: once, few, many, or a class if the clone is expanded.

J: TRBJ2-7; V: TRBV4-1; size: NA; length: 16; D: NA; CDR3: CASSQDGSGVRDERYF; DNA: TGCGCCAGCAGCCAAGATGGATCGGGAGTTAGGGACGAGCGGTACTTC
J: TRBJ2-1; V: TRBV7-2; size: NA; length: 15; D: NA; CDR3: CASSLTHNRFNEQFF; DNA: TGTGCCAGCAGCTTAACTCATAACAGATTCAATGAGCAGTTCTTC
J: TRBJ2-7; V: TRBV20-1; size: NA; length: 16; D: NA; CDR3: CSARDRLRDKYYEQYF; DNA: TGCAGTGCTAGAGACCGACTCCGAGACAAGTATTACGAGCAGTACTTC
J: TRBJ2-7; V: TRBV4-2; size: NA; length: 18; D: TRBD1; CDR3: CASSQDVQVGTASYEQYF; DNA: TGTGCCAGCAGCCAAGACGTCCAGGTCGGGACAGCTAGTTACGAGCAGTACTTC
J: TRBJ1-4; V: TRBV7-9; size: NA; length: 16; D: NA; CDR3: CASSLLAGRINEKLFF; DNA: TGTGCCAGCAGCTTATTGGCGGGACGGATTAATGAAAAACTGTTTTTT
J: TRBJ2-1; V: TRBV3-1; size: NA; length: 13; D: NA; CDR3: CASSQGLANLQFF; DNA: TGTGCCAGCAGCCAAGGGCTAGCCAACCTGCAGTTCTTC
J: TRBJ2-7; V: TRBV10-3; size: few; length: 17; D: TRBD2; CDR3: CAIRGRTSGGDSYEQYF; DNA: TGTGCCATCAGGGGGAGGACTAGCGGGGGCGACTCCTACGAGCAGTACTTC
J: TRBJ2-1; V: TRBV20-1; size: few; length: 15; D: NA; CDR3: CSARFSPSSYNEQFF; DNA: TGCAGTGCTAGGTTCAGTCCAAGCTCCTACAATGAGCAGTTCTTC
J: TRBJ2-4; V: TRBV5-5; size: few; length: 15; D: TRBD1; CDR3: CASSLTGTGPNIQYF; DNA: TGTGCCAGCAGCTTAACCGGGACAGGGCCAAACATTCAGTACTTC
J: TRBJ2-1; V: TRBV20-1; size: NA; length: 15; D: TRBD1; CDR3: CSARDVGQGSYEQFF; DNA: TGCAGTGCTAGAGATGTAGGACAGGGGTCCTATGAGCAGTTCTTC
J: TRBJ2-4; V: TRBV25-1; size: NA; length: 17; D: NA; CDR3: CASSDHRDTLAKNIQYF; DNA: TGTGCCAGCAGTGACCACCGGGACACCTTAGCCAAAAACATTCAGTACTTC
J: TRBJ2-5; V: TRBV15; size: NA; length: 16; D: NA; CDR3: CATSRDLWGAGETQYF; DNA: TGTGCCACCAGCAGAGATCTCTGGGGGGCCGGGGAGACCCAGTACTTC
J: TRBJ1-4; V: TRBV20-1; size: NA; length: 12; D: NA; CDR3: CSARSDSEKLFF; DNA: TGCAGTGCCAGATCCGACAGTGAAAAACTGTTTTTT
J: TRBJ2-7; V: TRBV4-1; size: NA; length: 15; D: NA; CDR3: CASSQDWQSPYEQYF; DNA: TGCGCCAGCAGCCAAGATTGGCAGTCTCCCTACGAGCAGTACTTC
J: TRBJ2-7; V: TRBV29-1; size: few; length: 14; D: TRBD2; CDR3: CSVEEGLVPYEQYF; DNA: TGCAGCGTTGAAGAGGGACTAGTCCCCTACGAGCAGTACTTC
J: TRBJ2-1; V: TRBV15; size: NA; length: 14; D: NA; CDR3: CATSRGKGIYEQFF; DNA: TGTGCCACCAGCAGAGGGAAAGGGATCTACGAGCAGTTCTTC
J: TRBJ1-4; V: TRBV29-1; size: few; length: 15; D: TRBD1; CDR3: CSVAGQGATNEKLFF; DNA: TGCAGCGTTGCCGGACAGGGGGCGACTAATGAAAAACTGTTTTTT
J: TRBJ2-1; V: TRBV9; size: NA; length: 15; D: TRBD2; CDR3: CASSAVAGGTGEQFF; DNA: TGTGCCAGCAGCGCCGTAGCGGGAGGGACCGGTGAGCAGTTCTTC
J: TRBJ2-7; V: TRBV6-6; size: NA; length: 16; D: TRBD2; CDR3: CASSYNLREQTYEQYF; DNA: TGTGCCAGCAGCTACAACTTGCGGGAGCAAACCTACGAGCAGTACTTC
J: TRBJ2-1; V: TRBV10-3; size: NA; length: 15; D: NA; CDR3: CAISEGTGAYNEQFF; DNA: TGTGCTATCAGTGAGGGGACGGGGGCCTACAATGAGCAGTTCTTC
J: TRBJ2-7; V: TRBV7-6; size: few; length: 13; D: TRBD2; CDR3: CASSSSPSGEQYF; DNA: TGTGCCAGCAGCTCAAGCCCTAGCGGCGAGCAGTACTTC
J: TRBJ2-1; V: TRBV5-6; size: once; length: 15; D: TRBD1; CDR3: CASSLQGPVYNEQFF; DNA: TGTGCCAGCAGCTTACAGGGGCCCGTCTACAATGAGCAGTTCTTC
J: TRBJ2-3; V: TRBV12-3/TRBV12-4; size: NA; length: 17; D: TRBD1; CDR3: CASSLRAGGARTDTQYF; DNA: TGTGCCAGCAGTTTAAGGGCAGGGGGCGCGAGAACAGATACGCAGTATTTT
J: TRBJ2-5; V: TRBV18; size: NA; length: 19; D: TRBD2; CDR3: CASSSPWEGLPWYQETQYF; DNA: TGTGCCAGCTCTTCACCTTGGGAGGGGCTCCCTTGGTACCAAGAGACCCAGTACTTC
J: TRBJ2-1; V: TRBV28; size: NA; length: 15; D: NA; CDR3: CASSFGRDGYNEQFF; DNA: TGTGCCAGCAGTTTTGGGCGGGATGGGTACAATGAGCAGTTCTTC